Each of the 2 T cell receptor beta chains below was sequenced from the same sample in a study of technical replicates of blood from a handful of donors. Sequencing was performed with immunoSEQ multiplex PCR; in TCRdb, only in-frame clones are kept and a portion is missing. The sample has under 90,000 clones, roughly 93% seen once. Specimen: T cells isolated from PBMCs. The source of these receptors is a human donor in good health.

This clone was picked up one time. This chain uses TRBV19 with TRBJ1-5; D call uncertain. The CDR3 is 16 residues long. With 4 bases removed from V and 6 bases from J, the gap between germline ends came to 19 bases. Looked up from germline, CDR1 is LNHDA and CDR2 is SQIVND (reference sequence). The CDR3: CASSTSSVWGGQPQHF. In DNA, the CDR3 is TGTGCCAGTAGTACTTCTAGCGTCTGGGGTGGTCAGCCCCAGCATTTT.

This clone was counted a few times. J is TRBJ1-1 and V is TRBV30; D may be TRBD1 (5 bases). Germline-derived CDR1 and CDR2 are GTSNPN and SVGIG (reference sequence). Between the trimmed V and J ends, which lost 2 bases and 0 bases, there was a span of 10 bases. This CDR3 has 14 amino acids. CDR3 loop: CAWSRGNLNTEAFF. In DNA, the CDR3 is TGTGCCTGGAGTCGGGGGAACTTGAACACTGAAGCTTTCTTT.